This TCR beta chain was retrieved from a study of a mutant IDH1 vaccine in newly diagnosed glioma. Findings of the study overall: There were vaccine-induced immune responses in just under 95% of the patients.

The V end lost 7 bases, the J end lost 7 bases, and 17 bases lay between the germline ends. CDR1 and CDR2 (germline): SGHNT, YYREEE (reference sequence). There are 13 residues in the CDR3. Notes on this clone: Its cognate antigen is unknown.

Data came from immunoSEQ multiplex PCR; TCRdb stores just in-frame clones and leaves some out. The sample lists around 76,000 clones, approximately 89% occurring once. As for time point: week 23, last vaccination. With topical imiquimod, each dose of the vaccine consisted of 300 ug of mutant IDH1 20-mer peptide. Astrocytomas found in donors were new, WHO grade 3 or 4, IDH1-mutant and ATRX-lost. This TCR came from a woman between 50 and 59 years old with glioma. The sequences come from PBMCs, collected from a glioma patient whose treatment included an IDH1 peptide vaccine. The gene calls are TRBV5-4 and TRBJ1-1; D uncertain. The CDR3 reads CASSSAQVGEAFF. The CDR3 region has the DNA TGTGCCAGCTCCTCGGCCCAGGTGGGTGAAGCTTTCTTT.